This T cell receptor (beta chain) was sequenced in a study of blood T cell repertoires in COVID-19. For the study at large: The analysed material was cDNA or gDNA that came from T cells, B-cell-depleted T cells, or PBMCs.

Original data processing: Amplified reference gene primers provided the basis for estimating nucleated cell counts. Assay: immunoSEQ multiplex PCR; the TCRdb copy retains only in-frame clones and omits some. V and J calls and clone size are as listed in that table; D and trimming were resolved from the DNA. The sample lists about 97,000 clones; approximately 84% were seen once. Trimming at V came to 4 bases and at J to 0 bases, leaving 8 bases not matched to a gene. This CDR3 comprises 16 residues. The germline V gene has CDR1 DFQATT and CDR2 SNEGSKA (reference sequence). Source material: peripheral blood. The clonotype was recovered from a man between 60 and 75 years old with acute or convalescent COVID-19. The V and J genes are TRBV20-1 and TRBJ2-1; 8 bases agree with TRBD2. This CDR3 reads CSANERERSSYNEQFF. CDR3 DNA: TGCAGTGCTAATGAGCGGGAGAGGAGCTCCTACAATGAGCAGTTCTTC.